These T cell receptor beta chains were read from a single sample in a study of pediatric ulcerative colitis. Some clones are missing from TCRdb's copy, which holds only in-frame ones; the method was immunoSEQ multiplex PCR. The sample consists of 35,000 or so clones, more than 70% of them appearing once. The sequenced sample was gut tissue. The receptors were sampled from a boy aged 5-17 years with moderate ulcerative colitis. Each CDR3 is given with its conserved first and last residue. The D gene is left open where the match is weak. Where a row states a size, it is once, few, many or the class of an expanded clone; other rows omit it.

v_call,d_call,j_call,clone_size,cdr3_nt,cdr3_aa
TRBV27,TRBD2,TRBJ2-7,-,TGTGCCAGCAGTTTAAGAGCGGGGGGGCACTACGAGCAGTACTTC,CASSLRAGGHYEQYF
TRBV5-4,-,TRBJ2-1,-,TGTGCCAGCAGCTTGGCCGGGAGCGGCCCATACAATGAGCAGTTCTTC,CASSLAGSGPYNEQFF
TRBV7-2,-,TRBJ1-5,-,TGTGCCAGCAGCTTAGATGTTGGTCGCGGTCAGCCCCAGCATTTT,CASSLDVGRGQPQHF
TRBV6-6,-,TRBJ1-4,-,TGTGCCAGCAGTTATTCCGGGTCGGGTGAAAAACTGTTTTTT,CASSYSGSGEKLFF
TRBV10-3,-,TRBJ1-2,-,TGTGCCATCAGTAGGACCCTTTGGGGATGGGTATCGGGCTACACCTTC,CAISRTLWGWVSGYTF
TRBV7-8,-,TRBJ2-1,-,TGTGCCAGCAGCTTCCCCGGGGAAGGGGCGTACAATGAGCAGTTCTTC,CASSFPGEGAYNEQFF
TRBV30,-,TRBJ1-5,-,TGTGCCTGGAGTGTCCGTGGGACTGCCTTCAATCAGCCCCAGCATTTT,CAWSVRGTAFNQPQHF
TRBV7-6,-,TRBJ2-3,few,TGTGCCAGCAGCATAAGCCCTAGCACAGATACGCAGTATTTT,CASSISPSTDTQYF
TRBV5-6,-,TRBJ2-2,-,TGTGCCAGCAGCTTTGATAATGATGCCTGGCACGGGGAGCTGTTTTTT,CASSFDNDAWHGELFF
TRBV28,-,TRBJ1-2,once,TGTGCCAGCAGTGTCGGGTGGAACTATGGCTACACCTTC,CASSVGWNYGYTF
TRBV6-5,-,TRBJ2-3,-,TGTGCCAGCAGCCACCCGGACGGGACAGATACGCAGTATTTT,CASSHPDGTDTQYF
TRBV9,-,TRBJ1-2,few,TGTGCCAGCAGCCTGGTAGAGGGATCGTGGGGCTACACCTTC,CASSLVEGSWGYTF
TRBV11-2,-,TRBJ2-7,-,TGTGCCAGCAGCTTAGGAACAGGCGGACACCACGAGCAGTACTTC,CASSLGTGGHHEQYF
TRBV30,-,TRBJ1-2,-,TGTGCCTGGAGTTTAGGGGGGGGCGGTGGCTACACCTTC,CAWSLGGGGGYTF
TRBV30,TRBD2,TRBJ2-5,-,TGTGCCTGGAGTCCGGGACTAGCGGGACCTGGGGAGGAGACCCAGTACTTC,CAWSPGLAGPGEETQYF
TRBV5-1,TRBD2,TRBJ2-7,-,TGCGCCAGCAGACGGGAGGGGGTGGACGAGCAGTACTTC,CASRREGVDEQYF
TRBV15,-,TRBJ2-3,-,TGTGCCACCAGCCCAGACCCTATACTAGGTCCTAGCACAGATACGCAGTATTTT,CATSPDPILGPSTDTQYF
TRBV10-3,-,TRBJ1-5,-,TGTGCCATCAGTGAGGGTGATCTTGGCAATCAGCCCCAGCATTTT,CAISEGDLGNQPQHF
TRBV5-1,-,TRBJ1-4,-,TGCGCCAGCACCGGCGGACGGACCGATGAAAAACTGTTTTTT,CASTGGRTDEKLFF
TRBV10-3,-,TRBJ2-7,once,TGTGCCATCACACCATTACCGGGGACGAGGGGTGAAGAGCAGTACTTC,CAITPLPGTRGEEQYF
TRBV19,-,TRBJ1-1,-,TGTGCCACCATCCCAGGGAGGGGGTACACTGAAGCTTTCTTT,CATIPGRGYTEAFF
TRBV14,-,TRBJ2-6,-,TGTGCCAGCAGCCTCCCCCAGGGAGGGGGCTCTGGGGCCAACGTCCTGACTTTC,CASSLPQGGGSGANVLTF
TRBV28,TRBD1,TRBJ1-1,-,TGTGCCAGCAGGTTACAGGGGGCGCATAGTGAAGCTTTCTTT,CASRLQGAHSEAFF
TRBV12-5,TRBD1,TRBJ1-5,-,TGTGCTAGTGTCACCGGACAGGGTGTTGATCAGCCCCAGCATTTT,CASVTGQGVDQPQHF
TRBV5-8,-,TRBJ1-1,-,TGTGCCAGCAGCTTGGTGAAGGGTTACACTGAAGCTTTCTTT,CASSLVKGYTEAFF
TRBV18,TRBD1,TRBJ2-1,-,TGTGCCAGCTCACCACCGGGACAGGGGTACAATGAGCAGTTCTTC,CASSPPGQGYNEQFF
TRBV2,-,TRBJ1-4,-,TGTGCCAGCAGTGCGAGGGGTAATGAAAAACTGTTTTTT,CASSARGNEKLFF
TRBV9,-,TRBJ1-6,-,TGTGCCAGCAGCGCGACGGGACAAAATAATTCACCCCTCCACTTT,CASSATGQNNSPLHF
TRBV5-1,-,TRBJ2-1,-,TGCGCCAGCAGCCCAACAGGGTTCGGGGCCGAGAGCTCCTACAATGAGCAGTTCTTC,CASSPTGFGAESSYNEQFF
TRBV6-1,-,TRBJ1-1,few,TGTGCCAGCAAAACAGGTGCCTACATGAACACTGAAGCTTTCTTT,CASKTGAYMNTEAFF
TRBV27,-,TRBJ2-1,once,TGTGCCAGCAGTCCCCTTGGGTTCGGGGGAAGCAATGAGCAGTTCTTC,CASSPLGFGGSNEQFF
TRBV5-6,-,TRBJ2-7,-,TGTGCCAGCGCCCTCGGGCTCCAGAGGTACGAGCAGTACTTC,CASALGLQRYEQYF
TRBV5-1,TRBD1,TRBJ2-1,once,TGCGCCAGCAGCTTCCGGGACAGTAGTACGAATGAGCAGTTCTTC,CASSFRDSSTNEQFF
TRBV7-9,TRBD2,TRBJ2-7,-,TGTGCCAGCAGCCCAGCGGGGACCCGGGAGCAGTACTTC,CASSPAGTREQYF
TRBV27,-,TRBJ2-1,-,TGTGCCAGCAGCCGCGCGGGGACGCTTGGTAACAATGAGCAGTTCTTC,CASSRAGTLGNNEQFF
TRBV9,TRBD1,TRBJ2-5,-,TGTGCCAGCAGCGTTTGGACAGGGAGTAAAGAGACCCAGTACTTC,CASSVWTGSKETQYF
TRBV5-6,-,TRBJ2-1,-,TGTGCCAGCAGCCCGGGGAGGAGCTCCTACAATGAGCAGTTCTTC,CASSPGRSSYNEQFF
TRBV11-2,-,TRBJ2-7,-,TGTGCCAGCAGCTTAGGAGGGTTCACCTACGAGCAGTACTTC,CASSLGGFTYEQYF
TRBV9,TRBD1,TRBJ2-7,-,TGTGCCAGCAGCCCCCGGGACAGGGCGGACTACGAGCAGTACTTC,CASSPRDRADYEQYF
TRBV7-2,TRBD2,TRBJ2-5,-,TGTGCCAGCAGCCCGGGACTAGCGGGAGGGGGGCAAGAGACCCAGTACTTC,CASSPGLAGGGQETQYF
TRBV10-3,-,TRBJ1-4,-,TGTGCCATCAGCCGTTTGGCCTCAACTAATGAAAAACTGTTTTTT,CAISRLASTNEKLFF
TRBV6-1,-,TRBJ2-5,-,TGTGCCAGCAGGGCCGGGACGCAAGAGACCCAGTACTTC,CASRAGTQETQYF
TRBV7-8,TRBD2,TRBJ2-7,-,TGTGCCAGCAGCGGCCGTTTAGCGGGAGCTTACGAGCAGTACTTC,CASSGRLAGAYEQYF
TRBV4-2,TRBD1,TRBJ1-5,few,TGTGCCAGCAGCCAAGCAATCACCGGGACAGAGAATCAGCCCCAGCATTTT,CASSQAITGTENQPQHF
TRBV4-1,-,TRBJ1-4,once,TGCGCCAGCAGCCAAGTGGGCTACACGGATGAAAAACTGTTTTTT,CASSQVGYTDEKLFF
TRBV2,TRBD1,TRBJ1-2,-,TGTGCCAGCAGTGTTGGACAGGGGTTATCTGGCTACACCTTC,CASSVGQGLSGYTF
TRBV28,TRBD1,TRBJ1-2,few,TGTGCCAGCTGTTGGGACAGGGAAGGCTACACCTTC,CASCWDREGYTF